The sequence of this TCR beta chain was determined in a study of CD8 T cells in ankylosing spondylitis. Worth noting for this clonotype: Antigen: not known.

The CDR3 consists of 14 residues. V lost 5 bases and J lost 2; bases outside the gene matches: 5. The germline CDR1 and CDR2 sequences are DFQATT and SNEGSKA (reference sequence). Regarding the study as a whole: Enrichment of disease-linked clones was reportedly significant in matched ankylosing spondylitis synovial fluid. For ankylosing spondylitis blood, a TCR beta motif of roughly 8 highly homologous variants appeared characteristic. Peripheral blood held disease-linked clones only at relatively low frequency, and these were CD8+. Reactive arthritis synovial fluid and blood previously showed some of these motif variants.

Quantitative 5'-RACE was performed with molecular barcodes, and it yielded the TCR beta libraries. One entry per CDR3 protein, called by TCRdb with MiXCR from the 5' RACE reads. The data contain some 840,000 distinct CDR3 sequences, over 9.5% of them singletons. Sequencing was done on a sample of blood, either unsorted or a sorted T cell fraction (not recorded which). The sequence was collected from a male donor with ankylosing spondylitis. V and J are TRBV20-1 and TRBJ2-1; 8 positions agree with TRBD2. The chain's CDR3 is CSAQDGGAYNEQFF. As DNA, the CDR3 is TGCAGTGCTCAAGACGGGGGGGCCTACAATGAGCAGTTCTTC.